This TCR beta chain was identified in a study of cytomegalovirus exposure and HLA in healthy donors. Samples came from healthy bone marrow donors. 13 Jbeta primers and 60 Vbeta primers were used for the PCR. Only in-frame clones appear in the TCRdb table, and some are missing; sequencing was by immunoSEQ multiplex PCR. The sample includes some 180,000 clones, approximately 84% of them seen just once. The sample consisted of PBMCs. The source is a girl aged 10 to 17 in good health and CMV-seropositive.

The CDR3 DNA sequence: TGTGCCAGCAGCTTGGGGGAGGTCCGCTCTGGGGCCAACGTCCTGACTTTC. This codes for CASSLGEVRSGANVLTF. The V gene is TRBV5-6, the J gene TRBJ2-6, with a weak D call TRBD2 (6 bases). V lost 0 bases, J lost 0 bases, and 10 bases lay in between. The CDR3 has 17 amino acids. The germline V gene encodes CDR1 SGHDT and CDR2 YYEEEE.